This passage covers 21 T cell receptor beta chains from one sample sequenced in a study of T-cell memory formation after mild COVID-19. TCRdb reprocessed the 5' RACE reads with MiXCR, giving one entry per CDR3 protein. The data contain roughly 110,000 distinct CDR3 sequences, around 15% of them seen just once; the ten biggest clones take up under 45%. The specimen sequenced was PBMCs or a T cell subset sorted from them (not recorded which). The receptors were sampled from a man aged 18-30 years who had mild COVID-19 (a few samples of this study predate the infection). Cell type and time point are not known.

The genes are TRBV24-1 and TRBJ2-7; TRBD1 might be the D (5 bases). The CDR3 is made up of 17 amino acids. Germline loops: CDR1 KGHDR, CDR2 SFDVKD. The ends were cut back, 1 base at V and 4 bases at J, with 19 bases in the middle. CDR3 protein: CATSDFRQGNSEYEQYV. DNA for the CDR3: TGTGCCACCAGTGATTTCAGGCAGGGTAATTCGGAGTACGAGCAGTACGTC.

The gene calls are TRBV6-5 and TRBJ2-1; no clear D. CDR3 length equals 13 residues. CDR1 is MNHEY and CDR2 is SVGAGI in the germline V gene. Trimming pared 4 bases from V and 6 bases from J, leaving 10 bases between. CDR3 sequence: CASSLNTGNEQFF. CDR3 DNA sequence: TGTGCCAGCAGTTTGAACACGGGCAATGAGCAGTTCTTC.

The table lists this clonotype with many counts. This sequence joins TRBV29-1 and TRBJ2-5; D could derive from TRBD1 or TRBD2 (6 bases each). The CDR3 covers 12 residues. Trimming took 6 bases from V and 3 from J, leaving 11 bases between them. Germline V gene sequence: CDR1 SQVTM, CDR2 ANQGSEA. The CDR3 loop reads CSVGGREETQYF. Here the CDR3 DNA reads TGCAGCGTGGGGGGCAGGGAAGAGACCCAGTACTTC.

The rearrangement uses TRBV20-1 and TRBJ2-7; D may be TRBD2 (6 bases). Trimming stripped 6 bases from V and 4 bases from J, with 19 bases between. The V gene's germline CDR1 is DFQATT and CDR2 SNEGSKA (reference sequence). There are 14 residues in the CDR3. CDR3 bases: TGCAGTGCGACTAGGACCGACCACCGATACGAGCAGTACGTC. Residues: CSATRTDHRYEQYV.

J is TRBJ1-1 and V is TRBV7-8; D may be TRBD1 (6 bases). From germline, CDR1 is SGHVS and CDR2 FQNEAQ. V was trimmed by 1 base and J by 0 bases, leaving 12 bases between them. This CDR3 is built from 16 residues. The CDR3 DNA sequence: TGTGCCAGCAGCTTAGGGTCCAGGGGAATGAACACTGAAGCTTTCTTT. It yields the protein CASSLGSRGMNTEAFF.

This clonotype is judged medium-sized (0.01 to 0.1%). V and J are TRBV7-9 and TRBJ1-2, with no clear D. CDR3 length: 13 residues. Germline CDR1 and CDR2: SEHNR and FQNEAQ (reference sequence). V was pared by 0 bases and J by 6 bases, with 8 bases between. CDR3 protein: CASSLANGNGYTF. Here the CDR3 DNA reads TGTGCCAGCAGCTTAGCGAACGGGAATGGCTACACCTTC.

V usage is TRBV30 and J usage is TRBJ1-1, with 7 bases matching TRBD1. Trimming at V came to 1 base and at J to 5 bases, leaving 10 bases not matched to a gene. Germline V gene data show CDR1 as GTSNPN and CDR2 as SVGIG (reference sequence). CDR3 size: 15 residues. This CDR3 is CAWSASDREVTEAFF. The CDR3, as DNA: TGTGCCTGGAGTGCCTCTGACAGGGAGGTTACTGAAGCTTTCTTT.

This rearrangement joins TRBV7-8 to TRBJ1-2, with 8 bases matching TRBD1. With V trimmed by 7 bases and J by 3 bases, 7 bases remained unmatched. Germline V gene lookup returns CDR1 SGHVS and CDR2 FQNEAQ. The CDR3 spans 14 residues. The CDR3 is CASTQGAVDYGYTF. In DNA form, the CDR3 reads TGTGCCAGCACCCAGGGGGCGGTGGACTATGGCTACACCTTC.

This clonotype has only a few counts. The chain has TRBV4-2 and TRBJ1-6, with D hard to call. This CDR3 region has 14 residues. Germline values: CDR1 LGHNA, CDR2 YNFKEQ. V was trimmed by 1 base and J by 10 bases, leaving 11 bases between them. The CDR3 sequence is CASSQVGGGSPLHF. CDR3 DNA: TGTGCCAGCAGCCAAGTGGGTGGAGGATCACCCCTCCACTTT.

J is TRBJ2-7 and V is TRBV3-2; the table's TRBD1 call for D was not verified on the DNA. TRBV3-2 is a pseudogene locus. The CDR3 totals 15 residues. CDR3 amino acids: CASSQPTGDCYEQYF. In DNA form, the CDR3 reads TGTGCCAGCAGCCAACCGACAGGGGATTGTTACGAGCAGTACTTC.

This clonotype was recorded a few times. The chain has TRBV20-1 and TRBJ2-7, with 8 bases matching TRBD2. After removal of 1 base from V and 9 bases from J, the junction contained 5 bases not matched to a gene. The CDR3 runs to 12 residues. Per the germline V gene, CDR1 is DFQATT and CDR2 is SNEGSKA (reference sequence). In DNA form, the CDR3 reads TGCAGTGCTAGAGCGGGGGGGGCCGGGCAGTACGTC. It is translated as CSARAGGAGQYV.

This clonotype came up a few times. This chain uses TRBV12-3 or TRBV12-4 with TRBJ2-1, with no clear D. The V end was cut by 1 base, the J end by 2 bases, with 9 bases between. The CDR3 covers 15 residues. CDR3 loop: CASSLGYSTYNEQFF. In nucleotides, the CDR3 is TGTGCCAGCAGTTTAGGGTACAGCACCTACAATGAGCAGTTCTTC.

In its sample, this clonotype was seen a few times. The chain carries TRBV7-9 and TRBJ1-1; weak D call: TRBD1 (5 bases). This CDR3 has 15 amino acids. Trimming left V 1 base short and J 7 bases short, with 16 bases between. CDR1 is SEHNR, CDR2 FQNEAQ, per germline (reference sequence). The CDR3 reads CASSLGRDERVEAFF. The DNA of the CDR3 is TGTGCCAGCAGCTTAGGTCGGGACGAAAGGGTTGAAGCTTTCTTT.

This clonotype was counted a few times. The chain is built from TRBV7-8 and TRBJ2-3; D might be TRBD1 (6 bases). Germline lookup yields CDR1 SGHVS and CDR2 FQNEAQ. The length of the CDR3 is 18 residues. V shed 2 bases and J shed 2 bases, with 20 bases lying between them. The DNA of the CDR3 is TGTGCCAGCAGCTTACCCATACAGGGCCCGATTCTCACAGATACGCAGTATTTT. Translating gives CASSLPIQGPILTDTQYF.

The V call is TRBV10-1, the J call TRBJ2-7; D may be TRBD2 (5 bases). The germline V gene has CDR1 WNHNN and CDR2 SYGVQD (reference sequence). The CDR3 spans 15 residues. V dropped 4 bases and J dropped 3 bases, with 16 bases sitting between them. Here the CDR3 reads CASSVSSERIYEQYF. CDR3 DNA: TGCGCCAGCAGTGTTTCGAGTGAGCGGATCTACGAGCAGTACTTC.

This clonotype was recorded a few times. This chain connects TRBV6-2 or TRBV6-3 to TRBJ2-1, with 7 nucleotides matching TRBD1. Germline CDR1 MNHEY, CDR2 SVGEGT. CDR3 length equals 11 residues. V gave up 6 bases and J gave up 7 bases; unmatched junction bases: 0. Written as DNA, the CDR3 is TGTGCCAGCAGGACAGGGAATGAGCAGTTCTTC. It is translated as CASRTGNEQFF.

The sample holds many counts of this clonotype. The gene calls are TRBV6-5 and TRBJ2-5; TRBD2 is a possible D gene (5 bases). The CDR3 length is 13 residues. The germline V gene encodes CDR1 MNHEY and CDR2 SVGAGI. V lost 2 bases and J 7 bases, leaving 11 bases between the germline ends. The CDR3 sequence is CASSYLGGSTQYF. As DNA, the CDR3 is TGTGCCAGCAGTTACCTAGGAGGTTCGACCCAGTACTTC.

This clonotype was seen a handful of times. The chain employs TRBV11-2 and TRBJ2-1; D might be TRBD1 (6 bases). Germline V gene sequence: CDR1 SGHAT, CDR2 FQNNGV. The CDR3 covers 15 residues. V shed 1 base and J shed 4 bases, with 11 bases lying between them. Written as DNA, the CDR3 is TGTGCCAGCAGCTTAGTTGGGGGCGGATACAATGAGCAGTTCTTC. This sequence encodes CASSLVGGGYNEQFF.

This chain connects TRBV25-1 to TRBJ1-2; 7 nucleotides match TRBD1. The CDR3 spans 14 residues. Germline V gives CDR1 MGHDK, CDR2 SYGVNS. Germline trimming cut 6 bases from V and 6 bases from J; bases unmatched to any gene: 10. In DNA form, the CDR3 reads TGTGCCAGCAGACCCACGGGGGGACAGCATGGCTACACCTTC. Its protein product is CASRPTGGQHGYTF.

This clonotype was seen ten or more times. V usage is TRBV5-1 and J usage is TRBJ2-1; unclear D gene. The CDR3 spans 15 residues. The germline V gene encodes CDR1 SGHRS and CDR2 YFSETQ. The V end was cut by 4 bases, the J end by 6 bases, with 17 bases between. This CDR3 reads CASSQRSDPSNEQFF. The DNA for the CDR3 is TGCGCCAGCAGCCAAAGGAGTGACCCTTCCAATGAGCAGTTCTTC.

The chain combines TRBV4-1 with TRBJ2-7, with D perhaps TRBD1 (7 bases). Germline values: CDR1 MGHRA, CDR2 YSYEKL. CDR3 length: 14 amino acids. V lost 0 bases to trimming and J lost 5 bases, with 11 bases between them. DNA of the CDR3: TGCGCCAGCAGCCAAGAGGTCAGGGGGGACGAGCAGTACTTC. It translates to CASSQEVRGDEQYF.